This T cell receptor beta chain derives from a study of cytomegalovirus exposure and HLA in healthy donors. PCR was performed using 60 Vbeta and 13 Jbeta primers. Using immunoSEQ multiplex PCR, the repertoire was profiled, and TCRdb retains in-frame clones only, with some absent. The data contain about 94,000 clones, roughly 80% of them seen just once; the ten biggest clones take up over 9%. As concerns this clone: Its specificity is unknown.

As for the donors, each was a healthy bone marrow donor. Between the trimmed V and J ends, which lost 5 bases and 3 bases, there was a span of 5 bases. The CDR3 length is 11 residues. Germline CDR1 is SGHKS and CDR2 is YYEKEE (reference sequence). Study-level results: According to an earlier analysis, most TCR beta V segments yielded productive rearrangements about 87% or about 30% of the time.

The V gene is TRBV5-5, the J gene TRBJ1-2, with no clear D. Sequenced sample: PBMCs. The receptor was isolated from a human donor in good health. The CDR3 bases are TGTGCCAGCAGGAGGGACTATGGCTACACCTTC. Translation: CASRRDYGYTF. Supplemented by reference TRBV5-5 and TRBJ1-2, the full variable domain reads DAGVTQSPTHLIKTRGQQVTLRCSPISGHKSVSWYQQVLGQGPQFIFQYYEKEERGRGNFPDRFSARQFPNYSSELNVNALLLGDSALYLCASRRDYGYTFGSGTRLTVV.